This T cell receptor (beta chain) originates from a study of shared clonotypes between healthy human individuals. Study in general: Donors had three CD4 naive, three CD4 memory, two CD8 naive and one CD8 memory plate apiece. Findings of the study overall: Naive subsets, compared against memory subsets, generally had larger estimated richness values. Generation probabilities were higher for clonotypes shared across all four sorted-subset donors than for unshared ones.

V trimming: 5 bases; J trimming: 0 bases; junction bases outside the gene matches: 9. Germline CDR1 is SNHLY and CDR2 is FYNNEI. The CDR3 spans 18 residues. With respect to this clone: Its specificity is not known.

Terminally differentiated effector memory CD45RA+ cells were excluded by CCR7 positive selection of CD45RO-negative cells. The donors were adults (healthy and HIV-negative) with no recent acute infections or vaccinations. Some clones are missing from TCRdb's copy, which holds only in-frame ones; the method was immunoSEQ multiplex PCR. The sample contains some 2,000,000 clones, roughly 94% of which appear only once. Sequencing was done on a sample of naive CD8+ T cells sorted from blood. The chain combines TRBV2 with TRBJ2-5; 13 nucleotides align to TRBD2. The receptor was derived from a man aged 18 to 30 in good health. The CDR3 here is CASSLGTSGDLYQETQYF. As DNA, the CDR3 is TGTGCCAGCAGTTTAGGGACTAGCGGGGATTTGTACCAAGAGACCCAGTACTTC.